Presented here are 29 T cell receptor beta chains from one specimen sequenced in a study of blood T cell repertoires in COVID-19. The data were produced by immunoSEQ multiplex PCR, yet TCRdb's version contains in-frame clones alone and is incomplete. The sample has 90,000 to 110,000 clones; just under 90% are singletons. Material: peripheral blood. The receptors originated from a human donor in a cohort sampled during active COVID-19.

J is TRBJ2-7 and V is TRBV28; D is perhaps TRBD2 (5 bases). The germline V and J ends were trimmed by 5 bases and 4 bases, with 21 bases remaining between them. This CDR3 has 16 residues. Germline V gene data show CDR1 as MDHEN and CDR2 as SYDVKM. The chain's CDR3 is CASSPALPEGAYEQYF. The CDR3 region has the DNA TGTGCCAGCAGTCCCGCCTTGCCAGAGGGAGCTTACGAGCAGTACTTC. Complete variable domain (other parts from reference TRBV28 and TRBJ2-7): DVKVTQSSRYLVKRTGEKVFLECVQDMDHENMFWYRQDPGLGLRLIYFSYDVKMKEKGDIPEGYSVSREKKERFSLILESASTNQTSMYLCASSPALPEGAYEQYFGPGTRLTVT.

The rearrangement links TRBV29-1 to TRBJ2-3; TRBD1 matches at 12 bases. Germline CDR1 reads SQVTM; CDR2 reads ANQGSEA. Germline trimming cut 4 bases from V and 5 bases from J; bases unmatched to any gene: 4. This CDR3 spans 14 amino acids. The CDR3, as DNA: TGCAGCGTTGTGCGGGACAGGGGGCAAGATACGCAGTATTTT. Its protein product is CSVVRDRGQDTQYF.

The chain links TRBV7-2 to TRBJ1-2; D is perhaps TRBD1 (5 bases). V gave up 0 bases and J gave up 0 bases, with 11 bases separating them. Per the germline V gene, CDR1 is SGHTA and CDR2 is FQGNSA. The CDR3 sequence is 16 residues long. CDR3 nucleotides: TGTGCCAGCAGCTTAGCCGGAGACAGCTCTAACTATGGCTACACCTTC. This gives the protein CASSLAGDSSNYGYTF.

J is TRBJ2-1 and V is TRBV7-2, with 8 bases identical to TRBD2. The germline gives CDR1 SGHTA, CDR2 FQGNSA. The CDR3 sequence is 18 residues long. The J segment lost 0 bases and the V segment lost 5 bases, leaving 12 bases of the junction unmatched. The CDR3 region is CASSRKWSSGISYNEQFF. DNA for the CDR3: TGTGCCAGCAGCCGTAAGTGGAGTAGCGGGATCTCCTACAATGAGCAGTTCTTC. The full variable domain, in which reference TRBV7-2 and TRBJ2-1 provide the parts outside the CDR3, is GAGVSQSPSNKVTEKGKDVELRCDPISGHTALYWYRQSLGQGLEFLIYFQGNSAPDKSGLPSDRFSAERTGGSVSTLTIQRTQQEDSAVYLCASSRKWSSGISYNEQFFGPGTRLTVL.

This clone was detected only a few times. V is TRBV3-1 (or the pseudogene TRBV3-2) and J is TRBJ1-3; 9 positions agree with TRBD1. CDR1 and CDR2 (germline): LGHDT, YNNKEL (reference sequence). The CDR3 runs 18 residues. V lost 3 bases to trimming and J lost 0 bases; unmatched junction nucleotides: 9. The chain's CDR3 is CASSQGRTGATSGNTIYF. As DNA, the CDR3 is TGTGCCAGCAGCCAGGGTCGGACAGGGGCTACCTCTGGAAACACCATATATTTT.

This chain joins TRBV2 and TRBJ2-3; tentatively, D is TRBD2 (6 bases). Germline V CDR1 and CDR2: SNHLY, FYNNEI. The CDR3 contains 12 residues. The V end was cut by 9 bases, the J end by 4 bases, with 11 bases between. The CDR3 nucleotides read TGTGCCAGGACTAGATTAGCAGATACGCAGTATTTT. Translated, it gives CARTRLADTQYF.

This chain joins TRBV9 and TRBJ2-5, with a weak D call TRBD1 (7 bases). V was pared by 0 bases and J by 2 bases, with 8 bases between. The CDR3 spans 14 residues. From germline, CDR1 is SGDLS and CDR2 YYNGEE. The CDR3 DNA reads as TGTGCCAGCAGCGTAGCAGGGGGGCAAGAGACCCAGTACTTC. It codes for CASSVAGGQETQYF.

This clone was counted a few times. The chain combines TRBV2 with TRBJ2-1; possibly TRBD1 for D (5 bases). The CDR3 runs 15 residues. V lost 3 bases to trimming and J lost 3 bases, with 12 bases between them. Germline V CDR1 and CDR2: SNHLY, FYNNEI. CDR3 sequence: CASSEGQGLYNEQFF. The CDR3 DNA follows: TGTGCCAGCAGTGAGGGCCAGGGCCTCTACAATGAGCAGTTCTTC.

This clone was observed a few times. CDR3 nucleotide sequence: TGTGCCAGCAGTTCTCCGACAGATACCTACGAGCAGTACTTC. Its protein product is CASSSPTDTYEQYF. The chain uses TRBV28 and TRBJ2-7, with a weak D call TRBD1 (5 bases). Trimming stripped 4 bases from V and 2 bases from J, with 12 bases between. Germline values: CDR1 MDHEN, CDR2 SYDVKM. The CDR3 runs to 14 residues.

J is TRBJ1-2 and V is TRBV27; 9 bases align to TRBD1. The CDR3 contains 16 residues. V was pared by 4 bases and J by 7 bases, with 13 bases of the junction left unmatched. Germline CDR1 and CDR2: MNHEY and SMNVEV (reference sequence). CDR3 region: CASSSISGTGNLGYTF. The CDR3 bases are TGTGCCAGCAGTTCTATCTCCGGGACAGGGAATCTTGGCTACACCTTC.

The chain employs TRBV9 and TRBJ2-5; 7 nucleotides agree with TRBD1. The junction had 3 bases not matched to a gene; V was cut back by 3 bases and J by 1 base. The germline V gene encodes CDR1 SGDLS and CDR2 YYNGEE. CDR3 length: 14 amino acids. CDR3 region: CASSARTGQETQYF. The CDR3 DNA reads TGTGCCAGCAGCGCCCGGACAGGCCAAGAGACCCAGTACTTC.

This rearrangement joins TRBV12-3 or TRBV12-4 to TRBJ2-2; perhaps TRBD1 as D (5 bases). The CDR3 runs to 11 residues. Between the trimmed V and J ends, which lost 8 bases and 7 bases, there was a span of 8 bases. The CDR3 sequence: CASGAYGELFF. The DNA of the CDR3 is TGTGCCAGCGGGGCTTACGGGGAGCTGTTTTTT.

J is TRBJ2-5 and V is TRBV7-7, with D possibly being TRBD2 (5 bases). The V gene lost 5 bases and the J gene lost 5 bases, with 9 bases spanning the gap. Germline loops: CDR1 SSHAT, CDR2 FNYEAQ (reference sequence). This CDR3 contains 12 residues. The CDR3, as DNA: TGTGCCAGCAGCCCGAGCGGCGAGACCCAGTACTTC. It specifies CASSPSGETQYF.

This clone was picked up one time. This same CDR3 is encoded by further DNA sequences in the sample. J is TRBJ1-4 and V is TRBV15; 7 nucleotides match TRBD1. Trimming removed 3 bases from V and 8 bases from J; junction bases left unmatched: 6. The germline V gene encodes CDR1 LNHNV and CDR2 YYDKDF (reference sequence). The CDR3 extends over 14 amino acids. The CDR3 sequence: CATSSYRGGEKLFF. The CDR3 DNA sequence: TGTGCCACCAGCAGTTACAGGGGAGGAGAAAAACTGTTTTTT.

In DNA, the CDR3 is TGTGCCACCAGACACCAGCGGGACCTACCGAATCAGCCCCAGCATTTT. It is translated as CATRHQRDLPNQPQHF. The chain uses TRBV24-1 and TRBJ1-5; a possible D gene is TRBD1 (5 bases). The V end was cut by 7 bases, the J end by 4 bases, with 19 bases between. Germline lookup yields CDR1 KGHDR and CDR2 SFDVKD. There are 16 residues in the CDR3.

This chain uses TRBV5-4 with TRBJ1-1; a weak D match, TRBD1 (6 bases). CDR1 and CDR2 from the germline V gene are SGHNT and YYREEE (reference sequence). Trimming left V 5 bases short and J 5 bases short, with 16 bases between. The CDR3 totals 14 residues. The CDR3 is CASSPTGTRTEAFF. DNA of the CDR3: TGTGCCAGCAGTCCTACAGGGACGAGGACTGAAGCTTTCTTT.

The chain has TRBV7-9 and TRBJ1-6, with D tentatively TRBD1 (5 bases). The germline V and J ends were trimmed by 1 base and 7 bases, with 11 bases remaining between them. Germline V CDR1 and CDR2: SEHNR, FQNEAQ (reference sequence). This CDR3 contains 15 residues. CDR3 sequence reads: CASSLEGSKNSPLHF. The CDR3 DNA follows: TGTGCCAGCAGCTTAGAGGGGTCCAAGAATTCACCCCTCCACTTT.

The chain uses TRBV5-6 and TRBJ2-5; weak D call: TRBD2 (6 bases). Germline V CDR1 and CDR2: SGHDT, YYEEEE. This CDR3 region has 17 residues. Between the trimmed V and J ends, which lost 0 bases and 5 bases, there was a span of 20 bases. CDR3 DNA sequence: TGTGCCAGCAGCTTGGATTGGCGGGAAGTGGCGTGGGAGACCCAGTACTTC. Encoded protein: CASSLDWREVAWETQYF.

The rearrangement joins TRBV19 to TRBJ1-6, with D possibly matching TRBD1 (6 bases). This CDR3 has 13 residues. V was shortened by 7 bases and J by 10 bases, with 14 bases between the two germline ends. Germline-derived CDR1 and CDR2 are LNHDA and SQIVND (reference sequence). The CDR3: CASTKRGGSPLHF. The CDR3 DNA follows: TGTGCCAGTACCAAAAGGGGGGGGTCACCCCTCCACTTT.

The V gene is TRBV6-6, the J gene TRBJ2-7; 7 bases align to TRBD1. With 0 bases clipped from V and 3 bases from J, the junction kept 8 bases outside the gene matches. The CDR3 extends over 16 amino acids. Per germline, CDR1 MNHNY and CDR2 SVGAGI (reference sequence). The CDR3 loop reads CASSYSNLAGGYEQYF. The CDR3 region has the DNA TGTGCCAGCAGTTACTCGAATTTGGCAGGGGGCTACGAGCAGTACTTC.

The V and J genes are TRBV5-4 and TRBJ1-6; D unclear. The CDR3 runs to 16 residues. Between the trimmed V and J ends, which lost 0 bases and 0 bases, there was a span of 7 bases. Germline V lookup: CDR1 SGHNT, CDR2 YYREEE (reference sequence). The CDR3 loop is CASSLAGNSYNSPLHF. The CDR3 DNA reads as TGTGCCAGCAGCTTGGCGGGGAACTCCTATAATTCACCCCTCCACTTT.

This rearrangement joins TRBV4-2 to TRBJ2-1; 7 bases agree with TRBD2. CDR3 length: 15 residues. J gave up 4 bases and V 4 bases, and 7 bases lay outside the gene matches. From germline, CDR1 is LGHNA and CDR2 YNFKEQ. CDR3 in DNA: TGTGCCAGCAGCCCCCGGATTAGCGGGTACAATGAGCAGTTCTTC. Amino acid sequence: CASSPRISGYNEQFF.

This clone was detected once. The chain recombines TRBV11-3 with TRBJ2-5; D ambiguous. CDR3 size: 13 residues. Between the trimmed V and J ends, which lost 8 bases and 1 base, there was a span of 11 bases. Germline V gene sequence: CDR1 SGHNT, CDR2 YENEEA. CDR3 in amino acids: CASSPRVQETQYF. For the CDR3, the DNA is TGTGCCAGCTCCCCCCGAGTCCAAGAGACCCAGTACTTC. Looking up the rest from reference TRBV11-3 and TRBJ2-5 gives the full variable domain: EAGVVQSPRYKIIEKKQPVAFWCNPISGHNTLYWYLQNLGQGPELLIRYENEEAVDDSQLPKDRFSAERLKGVDSTLKIQPAELGDSAVYLCASSPRVQETQYFGPGTRLLVL.

The chain joins TRBV19 to TRBJ1-4, with unresolved D. The CDR3 runs to 16 residues. Trimming pared 5 bases from V and 0 bases from J, leaving 13 bases between. CDR1 is LNHDA and CDR2 is SQIVND in the germline V gene (reference sequence). CDR3 loop: CASSVPAAPTNEKLFF. In DNA, the CDR3 is TGTGCCAGTAGTGTCCCGGCGGCCCCAACTAATGAAAAACTGTTTTTT. The full variable domain, rest sourced from reference TRBV19 and TRBJ1-4, is DGGITQSPKYLFRKEGQNVTLSCEQNLNHDAMYWYRQDPGQGLRLIYYSQIVNDFQKGDIAEGYSVSREKKESFPLTVTSAQKNPTAFYLCASSVPAAPTNEKLFFGSGTQLSVL.

This chain links TRBV19 with TRBJ1-4; D not resolved. The V end was cut by 8 bases, the J end by 8 bases, with 3 bases between. The CDR3 loop spans 9 amino acids. Germline lookup yields CDR1 LNHDA and CDR2 SQIVND (reference sequence). The DNA for the CDR3 is TGTGCCAGTCGGGAAAAACTGTTTTTT. It translates to CASREKLFF.

Of note for this clone: A read error may account for a junction end that differs from germline. The chain joins TRBV9 to TRBJ1-4; D is unresolved. This CDR3 has 14 amino acids. CDR1 is SGDLS, CDR2 YYNGEE, per germline. The CDR3 coding sequence is TGTGCCAGCAGCACCCCGGGTGGAGGCCATTACGGGCATTTT. Translating gives CASSTPGGGHYGHF.

The CDR3 loop is CASTKGAPTGYTF. CDR3 nucleotide sequence: TGTGCCAGCACAAAGGGGGCTCCCACCGGCTACACCTTC. The chain is built from TRBV2 and TRBJ1-2; 7 positions match TRBD1. The CDR3 is 13 residues long. With 7 bases clipped from V and 8 bases from J, the junction kept 10 bases outside the gene matches. The germline V gene encodes CDR1 SNHLY and CDR2 FYNNEI.

This sequence joins TRBV2 and TRBJ2-5, with 10 bases matching TRBD2. The V gene's germline CDR1 is SNHLY and CDR2 FYNNEI. There are 12 residues in the CDR3. Trimming took 8 bases from V and 3 from J; bases not matched to a gene: 0. CDR3 DNA: TGTGCCAGCGGACTAGCGGAAGAGACCCAGTACTTC. This gives the protein CASGLAEETQYF.

Here the CDR3 DNA reads TGTGCCAGCAGTGAATACCCACTCACGCCAGATACGCAGTATTTT. Translation: CASSEYPLTPDTQYF. J is TRBJ2-3 and V is TRBV6-1; D ambiguous. The V end lost 2 bases, the J end lost 4 bases, and 13 bases lay between the germline ends. This CDR3 comprises 15 residues. CDR1 MNHNS and CDR2 SASEGT come from the germline V gene.